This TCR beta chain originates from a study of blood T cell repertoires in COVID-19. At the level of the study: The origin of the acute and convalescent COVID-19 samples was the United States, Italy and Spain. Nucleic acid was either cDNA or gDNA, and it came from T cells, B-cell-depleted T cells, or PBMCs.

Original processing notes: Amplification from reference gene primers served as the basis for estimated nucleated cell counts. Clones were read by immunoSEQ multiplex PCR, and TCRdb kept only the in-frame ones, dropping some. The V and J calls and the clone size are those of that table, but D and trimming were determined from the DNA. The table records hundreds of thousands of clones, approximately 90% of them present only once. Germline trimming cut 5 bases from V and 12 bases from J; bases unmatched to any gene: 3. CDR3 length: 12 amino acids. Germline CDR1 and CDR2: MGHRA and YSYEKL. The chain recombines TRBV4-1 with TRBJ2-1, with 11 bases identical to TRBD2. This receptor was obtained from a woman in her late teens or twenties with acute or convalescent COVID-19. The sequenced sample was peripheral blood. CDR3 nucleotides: TGCGCCAGCAGCGGGGGACTAGCGGTGCAGTTCTTC. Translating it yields CASSGGLAVQFF.